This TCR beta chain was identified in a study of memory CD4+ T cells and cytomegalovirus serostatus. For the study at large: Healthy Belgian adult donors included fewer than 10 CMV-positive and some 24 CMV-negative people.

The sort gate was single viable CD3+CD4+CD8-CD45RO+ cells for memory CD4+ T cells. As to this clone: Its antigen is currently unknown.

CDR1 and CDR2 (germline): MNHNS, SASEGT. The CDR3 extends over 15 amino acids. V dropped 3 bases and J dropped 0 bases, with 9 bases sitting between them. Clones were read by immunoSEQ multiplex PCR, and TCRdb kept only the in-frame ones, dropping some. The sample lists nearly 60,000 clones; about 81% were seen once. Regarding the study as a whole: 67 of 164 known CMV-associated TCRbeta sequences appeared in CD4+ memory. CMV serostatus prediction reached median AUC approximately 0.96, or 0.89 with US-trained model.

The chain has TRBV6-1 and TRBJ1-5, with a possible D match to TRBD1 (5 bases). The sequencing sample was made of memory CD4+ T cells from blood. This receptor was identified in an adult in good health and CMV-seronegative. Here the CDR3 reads CASSEQGYSNQPQHF. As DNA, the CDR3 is TGTGCCAGCAGTGAGCAGGGCTATAGCAATCAGCCCCAGCATTTT.